Below, one T cell receptor beta chain is given with its context. This clonotype was seen more than once but under ten times. This clone's antigen is unknown. Per-base quality was not reported, and no clone a single base away is much larger than it. Here V drops 7 bases and J drops 5 bases, and the junction holds 10 bases not matched to any gene. The CDR3 holds 15 amino acids from the cysteine to the phenylalanine. Left in the record is the CDR3 DNA by itself, 45 bases read in frame from the first base. The germline V gene specifies MDHEN as CDR1 and SYDVKM as CDR2. All donors were healthy Caucasians. The twin cohort consisted of three pairs of female monozygotic twins, all aged about 18 to 30 years. CD4+ and CD8+ T cell populations were isolated with positive isolation kits from Invitrogen. This record comes from a study of identical twins (dated by TCRdb to 2016 to 2018). At the level of the whole study: To test whether fetal clonotypes persist, the study used deep sequencing on TCR alpha and beta repertoires from monozygotic twins, unrelated adults of various ages, and cord blood. To rule out contamination, the twin experiments were replicated at different times with different library preparation protocols.

Study-wide findings and limitations: Compared with coincidental sharing between unrelated individuals, an excess of low generation-probability sequences was observed among out-of-frame TCR alpha sequences shared between twins. In monozygotic twins, recombination models systematically underestimated out-of-frame TCR alpha sharing, but the models matched the sharing seen between unrelated individuals. Abundant cord blood beta clonotypes had fewer insertions, young adult naive repertoires showed a similar but weaker trend, and memory repertoires showed no such trend. Invariant T cells such as MAIT and iNKT could partly confound zero-insertion analyses, though diverse VJ usage argued against this for most clonotypes. Because the same donors could not be followed over many years, conclusions were based on cross-sectional statistical analysis. A weaker excess of twin sharing was found in beta out-of-frame sequences because the signal-to-noise ratio was lowered by fewer shared sequences.

Receptor libraries were prepared by 5' RACE. The data were produced on an Illumina HiSeq 2000. Template switching introduced a universal primer binding site; the final cDNA contained a unique molecular identifier, enabling accurate counting of TCR cDNA molecules. Specific primers in the conserved constant-segment region were used to synthesize first-strand cDNA for TCR alpha and beta chains. To control for contamination, each cDNA library was double barcoded with a SMART-Mk sample barcode plus Illumina barcodes. TruSeq adapter sequences and Illumina sample barcodes were added in two successive PCR steps. Sequencing of the TCR alpha and beta cDNA libraries was done on the Illumina HiSeq platform using custom primers. In the authors' own workflow: Raw reads were processed with MiGEC to extract unique molecular identifiers, and MiXCR was used to determine CDR3 positions. For each individual, recombination models were inferred using an EM algorithm with the repgenHMM and IGoR tools. Shared clonotypes were analyzed with the tcR package in R, and sharing was normalized by the product of cloneset sizes. To study raw recombination without the effects of thymic and clonal selection, out-of-frame nonproductive sequences were analyzed. In TCRdb, the public reads were trimmed at Q25 with fastp and aligned with MiXCR, with productive beta chains retained. CDR3 protein sequences are deduplicated, and each keeps its most common genes and DNA. TCRdb, not the authors, supplied the V and J calls. The sample table holds 230,000 or so distinct CDR3 sequences, of which about 8.5% were seen once. The top ten clones comprise 3% of the sample.

These same data were also listed under a study on yellow fever vaccine responses in identical twins. As noted in the second study: The authors reported that the T cell response to vaccination in identical twins appeared partly convergent and partly personalized. Focusing on identical twins, the study followed the T cell clones that responded to the vaccine, and did so with precision.

What was sequenced was CD8+ T cells sorted from blood. This sequence originates from a woman aged 18-35 years in good health. Here the chain combines TRBV28 and TRBJ2-7; TRBD2 matches 11 bases in the middle. DNA sequence: TGTGCCAGCACCGCTACTAGCGGGAGTAGGCACGAGCAGTACTTC. Protein translation: CASTATSGSRHEQYF.